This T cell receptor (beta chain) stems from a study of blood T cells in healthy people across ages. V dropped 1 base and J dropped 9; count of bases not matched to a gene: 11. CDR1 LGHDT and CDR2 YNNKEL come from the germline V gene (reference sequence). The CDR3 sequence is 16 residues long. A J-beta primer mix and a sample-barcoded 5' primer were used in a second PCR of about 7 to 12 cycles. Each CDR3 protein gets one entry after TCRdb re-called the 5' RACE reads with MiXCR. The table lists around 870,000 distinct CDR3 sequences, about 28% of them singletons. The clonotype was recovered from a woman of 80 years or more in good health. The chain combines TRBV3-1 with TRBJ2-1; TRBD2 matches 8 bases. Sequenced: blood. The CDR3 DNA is TGTGCCAGCAGCCAAGTCGAAATAGCGGGGCTCTCTGAGCAGTTCTTC. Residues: CASSQVEIAGLSEQFF.